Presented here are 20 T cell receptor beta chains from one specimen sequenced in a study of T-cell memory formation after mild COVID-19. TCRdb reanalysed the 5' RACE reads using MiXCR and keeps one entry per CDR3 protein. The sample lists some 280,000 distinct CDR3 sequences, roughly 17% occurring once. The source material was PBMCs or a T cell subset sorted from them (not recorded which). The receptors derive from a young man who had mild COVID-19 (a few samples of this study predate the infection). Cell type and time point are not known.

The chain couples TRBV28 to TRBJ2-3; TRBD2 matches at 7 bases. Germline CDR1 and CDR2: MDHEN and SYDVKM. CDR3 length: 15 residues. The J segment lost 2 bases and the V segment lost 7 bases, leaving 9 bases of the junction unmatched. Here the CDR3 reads CASTNGRGDTDTQYF. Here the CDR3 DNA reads TGTGCCAGCACCAACGGACGGGGGGACACAGATACGCAGTATTTT. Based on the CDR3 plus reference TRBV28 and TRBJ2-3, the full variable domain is DVKVTQSSRYLVKRTGEKVFLECVQDMDHENMFWYRQDPGLGLRLIYFSYDVKMKEKGDIPEGYSVSREKKERFSLILESASTNQTSMYLCASTNGRGDTDTQYFGPGTRLTVL.

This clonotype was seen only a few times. CDR3 amino acids: CSARRASGGNYNEQFF. In nucleotides, the CDR3 is TGCAGTGCTAGAAGGGCTAGCGGGGGGAACTACAATGAGCAGTTCTTC. The chain is built from TRBV20-1 and TRBJ2-1, with 11 nucleotides matching TRBD2. From germline, CDR1 is DFQATT and CDR2 SNEGSKA (reference sequence). V was pared by 2 bases and J by 3 bases, with 6 bases of the junction left unmatched. CDR3 length equals 16 residues.

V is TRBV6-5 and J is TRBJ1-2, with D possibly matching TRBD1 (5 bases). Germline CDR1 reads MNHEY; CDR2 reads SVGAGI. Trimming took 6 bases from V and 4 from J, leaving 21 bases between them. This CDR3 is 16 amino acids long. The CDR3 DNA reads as TGTGCCAGCAGGGACTATTCCCAATCGGACATCTATGGCTACACCTTC. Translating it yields CASRDYSQSDIYGYTF.

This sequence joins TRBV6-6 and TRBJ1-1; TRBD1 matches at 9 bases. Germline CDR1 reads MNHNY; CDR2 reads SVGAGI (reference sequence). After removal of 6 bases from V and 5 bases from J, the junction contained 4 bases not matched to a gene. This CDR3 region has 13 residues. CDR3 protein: CASSRGTGTEAFF. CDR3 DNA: TGTGCCAGCAGCCGAGGGACAGGGACTGAAGCTTTCTTT.

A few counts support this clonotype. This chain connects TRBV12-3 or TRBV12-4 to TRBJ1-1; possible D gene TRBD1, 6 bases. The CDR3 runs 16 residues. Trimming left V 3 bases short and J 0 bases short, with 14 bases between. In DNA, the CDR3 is TGTGCCAGCAGTTTTTTTGGGGGGCATATGAACACTGAAGCTTTCTTT. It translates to CASSFFGGHMNTEAFF.

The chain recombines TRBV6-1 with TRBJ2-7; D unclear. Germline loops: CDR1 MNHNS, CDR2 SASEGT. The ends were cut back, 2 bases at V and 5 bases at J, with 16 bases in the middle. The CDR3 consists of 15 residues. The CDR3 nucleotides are TGTGCCAGCAGTGAAAGGGTTACATGGGCCGACGAGCAGTACGTC. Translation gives CASSERVTWADEQYV.

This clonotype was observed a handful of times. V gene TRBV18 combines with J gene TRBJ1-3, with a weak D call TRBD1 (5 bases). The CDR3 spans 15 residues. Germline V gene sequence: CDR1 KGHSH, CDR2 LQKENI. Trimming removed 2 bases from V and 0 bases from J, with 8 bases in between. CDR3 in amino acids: CASSPRQSSGNTIYF. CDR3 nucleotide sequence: TGTGCCAGCTCACCAAGACAGTCCTCTGGAAACACCATATATTTT.

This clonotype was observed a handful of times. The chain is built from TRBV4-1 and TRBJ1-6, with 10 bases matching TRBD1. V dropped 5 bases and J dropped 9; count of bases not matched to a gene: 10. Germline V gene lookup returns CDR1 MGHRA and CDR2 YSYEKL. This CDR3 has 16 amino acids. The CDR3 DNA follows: TGCGCCAGCAGCGAAATTGGACAGGGGGGCTTTTCACCCCTCCACTTT. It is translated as CASSEIGQGGFSPLHF.

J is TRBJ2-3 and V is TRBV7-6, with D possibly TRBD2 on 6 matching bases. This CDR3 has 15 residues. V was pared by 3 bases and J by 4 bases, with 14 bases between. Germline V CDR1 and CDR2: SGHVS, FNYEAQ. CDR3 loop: CASSLGGGFADTQYF. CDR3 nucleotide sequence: TGTGCCAGCAGCTTGGGGGGTGGGTTCGCAGATACGCAGTATTTT. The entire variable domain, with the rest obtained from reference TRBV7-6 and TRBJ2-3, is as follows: GAGVSQSPRYKVTKRGQDVALRCDPISGHVSLYWYRQALGQGPEFLTYFNYEAQQDKSGLPNDRFSAERPEGSISTLTIQRTEQRDSAMYRCASSLGGGFADTQYFGPGTRLTVL.

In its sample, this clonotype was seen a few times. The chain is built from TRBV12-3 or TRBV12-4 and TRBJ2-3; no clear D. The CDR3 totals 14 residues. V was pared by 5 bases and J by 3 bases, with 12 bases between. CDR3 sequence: CASSQPSETDTQYF. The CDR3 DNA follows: TGTGCCAGCAGTCAACCCTCAGAGACAGATACGCAGTATTTT.

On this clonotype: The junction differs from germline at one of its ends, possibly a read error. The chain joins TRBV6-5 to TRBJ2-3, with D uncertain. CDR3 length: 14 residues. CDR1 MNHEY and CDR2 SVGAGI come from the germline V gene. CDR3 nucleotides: TGTGCCAGCAGTTACTCTAGTAGCACATATACGCAGTATTTT. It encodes CASSYSSSTYTQYF.

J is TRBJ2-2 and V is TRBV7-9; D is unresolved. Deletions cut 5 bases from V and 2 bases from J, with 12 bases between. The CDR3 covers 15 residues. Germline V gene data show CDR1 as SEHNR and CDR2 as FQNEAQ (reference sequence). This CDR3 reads CASSHGLGNTGELFF. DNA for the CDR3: TGTGCCAGCAGCCATGGGCTGGGTAACACCGGGGAGCTGTTTTTT.

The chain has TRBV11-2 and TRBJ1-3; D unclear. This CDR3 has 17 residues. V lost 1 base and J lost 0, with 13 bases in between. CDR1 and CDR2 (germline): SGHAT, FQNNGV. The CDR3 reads CASSLVGGQSSGNTIYF. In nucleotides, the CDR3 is TGTGCCAGCAGCTTAGTTGGCGGTCAGAGCTCTGGAAACACCATATATTTT.

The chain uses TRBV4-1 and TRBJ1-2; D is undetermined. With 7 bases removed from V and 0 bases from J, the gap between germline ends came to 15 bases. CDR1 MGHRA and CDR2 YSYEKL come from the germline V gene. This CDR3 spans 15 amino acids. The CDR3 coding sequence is TGCGCCAGCACGCCCTGGTTCAAAGCTAACTATGGCTACACCTTC. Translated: CASTPWFKANYGYTF.

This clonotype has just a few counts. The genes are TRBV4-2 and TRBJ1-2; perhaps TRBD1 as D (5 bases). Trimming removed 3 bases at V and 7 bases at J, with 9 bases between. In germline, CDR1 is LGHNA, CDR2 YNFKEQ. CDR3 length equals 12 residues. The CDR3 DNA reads TGTGCCAGCAGCCACCAGGGTTCTGGCTACACCTTC. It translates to CASSHQGSGYTF.

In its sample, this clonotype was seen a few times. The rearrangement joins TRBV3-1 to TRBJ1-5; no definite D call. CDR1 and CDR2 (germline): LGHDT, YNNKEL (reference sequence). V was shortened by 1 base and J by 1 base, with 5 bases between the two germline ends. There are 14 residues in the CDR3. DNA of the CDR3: TGTGCCAGCAGCCAAGCACTGAGCAATCAGCCCCAGCATTTT. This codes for CASSQALSNQPQHF.

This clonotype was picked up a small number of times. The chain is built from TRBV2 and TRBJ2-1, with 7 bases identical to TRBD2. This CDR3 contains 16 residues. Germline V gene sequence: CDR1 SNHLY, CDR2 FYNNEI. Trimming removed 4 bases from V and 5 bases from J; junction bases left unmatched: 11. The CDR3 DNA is TGTGCCAGCAGTGGCCCCTCAGCGGGGAGTAACAATGAGCAGTTCTTC. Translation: CASSGPSAGSNNEQFF.

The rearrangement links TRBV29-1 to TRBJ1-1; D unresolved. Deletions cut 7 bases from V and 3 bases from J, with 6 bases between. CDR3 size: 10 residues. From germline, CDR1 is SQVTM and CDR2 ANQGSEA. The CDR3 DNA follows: TGCAGCGGGCGGCACACTGAAGCTTTCTTT. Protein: CSGRHTEAFF.

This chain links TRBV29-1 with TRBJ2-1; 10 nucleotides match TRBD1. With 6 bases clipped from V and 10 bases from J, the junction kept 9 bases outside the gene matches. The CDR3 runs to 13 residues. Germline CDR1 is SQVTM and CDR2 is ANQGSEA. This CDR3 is CSVDGQGVGEQFF. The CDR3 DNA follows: TGCAGCGTCGACGGACAGGGGGTTGGGGAGCAGTTCTTC.

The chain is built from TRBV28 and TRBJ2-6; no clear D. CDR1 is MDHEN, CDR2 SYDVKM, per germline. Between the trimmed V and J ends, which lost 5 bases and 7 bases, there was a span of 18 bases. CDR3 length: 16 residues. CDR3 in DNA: TGTGCCAGCAGTCTTAAGTTAGGGTATGGTGCCAACGTCCTGACTTTC. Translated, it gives CASSLKLGYGANVLTF.